This T cell receptor beta chain appears in the sequencing data of a study of T cells in localized non-small cell lung cancer. Sequenced by immunoSEQ multiplex PCR; TCRdb stores in-frame clones only, minus some. The repertoire holds some 10,000 clones, just under 50% seen once, with 4% to 5% in the top ten. Study results and limitations: A median 57 of the top 100 tumor clones appeared in adjacent lung. Sequencing was restricted to one tumor region; therefore, heterogeneity remains possible.

Germline assignment: CDR1 LGHNT and CDR2 FRNRAP. This CDR3 is built from 17 residues. V lost 1 base, J lost 5 bases, and 19 bases lay in between. With respect to this clone: The antigen is not known.

This chain links TRBV12-5 with TRBJ2-3, with a tentative D call TRBD2 (5 bases). The TCR originated in a woman aged 35-70 years with stage II squamous cell lung carcinoma. The specimen comprised lymph node tissue, sampled before any cancer treatment. CDR3 protein: CASGLGSNRGEGDTQYF. In DNA, the CDR3 is TGTGCTAGTGGTTTGGGATCTAATCGGGGAGAGGGAGATACGCAGTATTTT.